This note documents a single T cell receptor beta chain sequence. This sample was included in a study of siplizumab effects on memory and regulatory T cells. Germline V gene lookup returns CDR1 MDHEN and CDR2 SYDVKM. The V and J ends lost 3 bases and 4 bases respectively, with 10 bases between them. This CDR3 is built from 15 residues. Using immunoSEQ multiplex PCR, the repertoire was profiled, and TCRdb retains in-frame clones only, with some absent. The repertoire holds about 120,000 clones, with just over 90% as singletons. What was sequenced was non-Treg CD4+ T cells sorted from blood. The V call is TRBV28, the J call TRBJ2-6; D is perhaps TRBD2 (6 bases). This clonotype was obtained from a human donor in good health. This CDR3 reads CASSFGDFGANVLTF. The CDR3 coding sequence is TGTGCCAGCAGTTTTGGGGACTTCGGGGCCAACGTCCTGACTTTC.